This TCR beta chain was recorded in a study of T cell clusters in autoimmune cytopenias. TRB amplification used roughly 250 ng of peripheral blood genomic DNA. CDR3 size: 13 residues. CDR1 and CDR2 (germline): SQVTM, ANQGSEA. One tube held mixed TRB-A and TRB-B primer pools for touch-down PCR. TCRdb reanalyzed the multiplex PCR reads, giving one entry per CDR3 protein sequence and no DNA. This sample's table has 1,000 or so distinct CDR3 sequences. Judged by frequency, this clonotype is medium-sized. The chain combines TRBV29-1 with TRBJ2-7; TCRdb designates TRBD2, a call that cannot be tested without DNA. Sequencing input: peripheral blood. The clonotype originates from a human donor with an autoimmune cytopenia, with autoimmune hepatitis or in good health (not recorded which). This chain's CDR3 is CSVRSGSIYEQYF.